This T cell receptor beta chain was identified in a study of blood T cells in healthy people across ages. V lost 6 bases and J lost 5; bases outside the gene matches: 4. CDR1 and CDR2 from the germline V gene are LNHDA and SQIVND (reference sequence). The CDR3 runs to 14 residues. This clonotype was counted only a few times. Its target is unknown. Study-wide results and caveats: Donor CMV status, an unknown factor, possibly confounded changes in expanded clonotypes.

Through a sample-barcoded 5' primer and a J-beta primer mix, a second PCR was run for about 6 to 11 cycles. Each CDR3 protein gets one entry after TCRdb re-called the 5' RACE reads with MiXCR. This table has about 1.8 million distinct CDR3 sequences, approximately 50% appearing once. This chain uses TRBV19 with TRBJ2-1; 10 nucleotides line up with TRBD1. Sequenced sample: blood. The receptor comes from a woman aged 40-49 years in good health. The CDR3 DNA reads as TGTGCCAGTAGGACGACAGGGGGCCACAATGAGCAGTTCTTC. Its protein is CASRTTGGHNEQFF.